This T cell receptor (beta chain) was identified during a study of read filtering for tumor transcriptome and immune sequencing. Study in general: Whole-transcriptome libraries were prepared after DNase treatment. Findings and limits, study-wide: IR-seq and RNA-seq agreed better without single-read clonotypes.

Looked up from germline, CDR1 is SGHRS and CDR2 is YFSETQ. V lost 3 bases and J lost 2, with 3 bases in between. The CDR3 extends over 12 amino acids. In regard to this clonotype: The antigen is not known.

From 400 to 450 ng of RNA, a library with molecular barcoded alpha/delta and beta/gamma adaptors was made. From the reads, TCRdb called clonotypes with MiXCR, one entry per CDR3 protein. This sample has a few hundred distinct CDR3 sequences, with approximately 81% found just once. The sequencing input was a population of CD138-negative cells sorted from bone marrow. The receptor was isolated from a donor aged 40 or older with multiple myeloma. This table probably holds off-target reads from a library built for another chain. The chain carries TRBV5-1 and TRBJ2-1; D gene ambiguous. CDR3 sequence: CASSWTYNEQFF. For the CDR3, the DNA is TGCGCCAGCAGCTGGACCTACAATGAGCAGTTCTTC.